This T cell receptor (beta chain) was recovered during a study of cytomegalovirus exposure and HLA in healthy donors. General study points: Accurate prediction of HLA-A and HLA-B alleles (for most subjects) was reportedly achieved from TCR beta sequences.

This clone was detected only a few times. Its antigen is still unknown. The CDR3 consists of 15 residues. CDR1 and CDR2 from the germline V gene are PRHDT and FYEKMQ (reference sequence). V lost 4 bases, J lost 5 bases, and 15 bases lay in between. PCR used 60 Vbeta primers and 13 Jbeta primers. The protocol was immunoSEQ multiplex PCR, while the TCRdb copy is restricted to in-frame clones and leaves out a portion. Found here are roughly 150,000 clones, 9.4% of them singletons; the top ten hold less than 2%. Sequences were obtained from PBMCs. This chain joins TRBV13 and TRBJ2-1; TRBD2 is a possible D gene (6 bases). The clonotype originates from a male donor in good health and CMV-seronegative. CDR3 nucleotides: TGTGCCAGCAGCTCGGACGGGAGAGGGAACAATGAGCAGTTCTTC. Its translation: CASSSDGRGNNEQFF.